Shown below are 23 T cell receptor beta chains from a single sample sequenced in a study of cytomegalovirus exposure and HLA in healthy donors. Use of 60 Vbeta and 13 Jbeta primers characterized the PCR. TCRdb keeps only in-frame clones here, not all; method: immunoSEQ multiplex PCR. Of 150,000 to 180,000 clones listed, roughly 77% were seen once; the top ten hold 7.7%. Material: PBMCs. The receptors were sampled from a man aged 25 to 40 in good health and CMV-seropositive.

The rearrangement links TRBV6-1 to TRBJ2-7; TRBD1 aligns across 9 bases. The CDR3 covers 15 residues. With V trimmed by 7 bases and J by 1 base, 8 bases remained unmatched. CDR1 MNHNS and CDR2 SASEGT come from the germline V gene. The DNA for the CDR3 is TGTGCCAGCATTATTGGACAGGGGTCTTCCTACGAGCAGTACTTC. Residues: CASIIGQGSSYEQYF.

This clone was seen a handful of times. This rearrangement joins TRBV19 to TRBJ1-2, with a tentative D call TRBD1 (6 bases). Germline assignment: CDR1 LNHDA and CDR2 SQIVND (reference sequence). Trimming stripped 4 bases from V and 3 bases from J, with 12 bases between. The CDR3 is 14 residues long. The CDR3 reads CASSTIQGDYGYTF. The CDR3 bases are TGTGCCAGTAGTACCATACAGGGAGACTATGGCTACACCTTC.

The chain has TRBV7-3 and TRBJ2-2, with a possible D match to TRBD2 (5 bases). Germline V gene data show CDR1 as SGHTA and CDR2 as FQGTGA. This CDR3 is 17 amino acids long. The V gene lost 1 base and the J gene lost 4 bases, with 16 bases spanning the gap. CDR3 amino acids: CASSLIGRTLATGELFF. CDR3 DNA sequence: TGTGCCAGCAGCTTAATTGGGCGGACGCTAGCCACCGGGGAGCTGTTTTTT.

This clone occurred a few times. J is TRBJ2-7 and V is TRBV27; D is uncertain. The CDR3 has 15 residues. V shed 8 bases and J shed 3 bases, with 20 bases lying between them. Germline CDR1 and CDR2: MNHEY and SMNVEV (reference sequence). CDR3 DNA: TGTGCCAGCCCTAATGTGGCTAAGGAGAACTACGAGCAGTACTTC. This codes for CASPNVAKENYEQYF.

This clone was observed a few times. This chain joins TRBV4-2 and TRBJ2-5; 11 nucleotides align to TRBD2. The CDR3 has 17 amino acids. Trimming cost V 1 base and J 5 bases; bases outside gene matches: 9. Germline assignment: CDR1 LGHNA and CDR2 YNFKEQ. CDR3 amino acids: CASSQAASGRRGETQYF. CDR3 nucleotides: TGTGCCAGCAGCCAAGCGGCTAGCGGGAGGCGGGGGGAGACCCAGTACTTC.

The genes are TRBV6-6 and TRBJ1-5; no clear D gene. From germline, CDR1 is MNHNY and CDR2 SVGAGI (reference sequence). V shed 2 bases and J shed 4 bases, with 6 bases lying between them. The CDR3 has 13 amino acids. In nucleotides, the CDR3 is TGTGCCAGCAGTTACGGCAGAAATCAGCCCCAGCATTTT. Its protein product is CASSYGRNQPQHF.

This clone was seen a single time. This chain's CDR3 is CASCLSDNTEAFF. The CDR3 bases are TGTGCCAGCTGTCTTAGTGATAACACTGAAGCTTTCTTT. The chain carries TRBV18 and TRBJ1-1; D not resolved. The V end was cut by 7 bases, the J end by 2 bases, with 11 bases between. Germline V gives CDR1 KGHSH, CDR2 LQKENI. This CDR3 region has 13 residues.

This chain connects TRBV19 to TRBJ1-2; 12 bases line up with TRBD1. Germline V CDR1 and CDR2: LNHDA, SQIVND (reference sequence). The V gene end was trimmed by 5 bases and the J gene end by 9 bases; junction bases not matched to a gene: 13. The CDR3 runs to 16 residues. In nucleotides, the CDR3 is TGTGCCAGTAGTTCCCGGGACAGGGGGCGCCGTCAGAGCTACACCTTC. Residues: CASSSRDRGRRQSYTF. The full variable domain, completed using reference TRBV19 and TRBJ1-2, is DGGITQSPKYLFRKEGQNVTLSCEQNLNHDAMYWYRQDPGQGLRLIYYSQIVNDFQKGDIAEGYSVSREKKESFPLTVTSAQKNPTAFYLCASSSRDRGRRQSYTFGSGTRLTVV.

The gene calls are TRBV7-6 and TRBJ1-2; TRBD1 might be the D (6 bases). Germline V lookup: CDR1 SGHVS, CDR2 FNYEAQ. V lost 5 bases to trimming and J lost 2 bases, with 12 bases between them. The CDR3 totals 14 residues. The chain's CDR3 is CASSRDITNYGYTF. CDR3 coding DNA: TGTGCCAGCAGCCGGGACATAACGAACTATGGCTACACCTTC.

In its sample, this clone was seen once. V is TRBV19 and J is TRBJ2-7; 9 nucleotides align to TRBD2. The germline CDR1 and CDR2 sequences are LNHDA and SQIVND (reference sequence). The CDR3 covers 15 residues. V was pared by 3 bases and J by 3 bases, with 6 bases of the junction left unmatched. CDR3 nucleotides: TGTGCCAGTAGTATTCGGAGCGGGGGGATCTACGAGCAGTACTTC. Its translation: CASSIRSGGIYEQYF.

This clone came up a few times. Other DNA sequences in the same sample also yield this CDR3. The rearrangement uses TRBV30 and TRBJ1-5, with TRBD1 matching over 10 bases. Germline V gives CDR1 GTSNPN, CDR2 SVGIG (reference sequence). With 0 bases clipped from V and 5 bases from J, the junction kept 1 base outside the gene matches. The length of the CDR3 is 14 residues. The CDR3 loop reads CAWSVGTGDQPQHF. DNA of the CDR3: TGTGCCTGGAGTGTCGGGACAGGGGATCAGCCCCAGCATTTT.

This clone was detected only once. The V call is TRBV11-3, the J call TRBJ2-7, with TRBD1 as a possible D gene (5 bases). The CDR3 consists of 12 residues. V was trimmed by 4 bases and J by 7 bases, leaving 11 bases between them. The germline gives CDR1 SGHNT, CDR2 YENEEA. The CDR3 DNA follows: TGTGCCAGCAGCTACGGACAAAATGAGCAGTACTTC. Its protein is CASSYGQNEQYF.

The J gene is TRBJ1-5, the V gene TRBV4-1; TRBD1 aligns across 7 bases. Germline V gives CDR1 MGHRA, CDR2 YSYEKL. This CDR3 spans 15 amino acids. Unmatched junction bases numbered 9, after V lost 3 bases and J lost 7 bases. CDR3 residues: CASSHGTGVGQPQHF. The CDR3 DNA is TGCGCCAGCAGCCATGGTACAGGGGTGGGCCAGCCCCAGCATTTT.

The CDR3 here is CASSQEIASGSYEQYF. The CDR3 nucleotides are TGTGCCAGCAGCCAAGAAATAGCTAGCGGATCCTACGAGCAGTACTTC. The genes are TRBV4-2 and TRBJ2-7; 7 nucleotides agree with TRBD2. Losses at the gene ends were 0 bases for V and 1 base for J; bases not matched to a gene: 6. The CDR3 is 16 amino acids. Germline CDR1 LGHNA, CDR2 YNFKEQ.

The chain is built from TRBV6-1 and TRBJ1-2; D gene ambiguous. CDR3 length: 13 residues. Germline CDR1 and CDR2: MNHNS and SASEGT. Between the trimmed V and J ends, which lost 4 bases and 6 bases, there was a span of 12 bases. CDR3 sequence: CASSVAHRDGYTF. The CDR3, as DNA: TGTGCCAGCAGTGTAGCGCATCGAGATGGCTACACCTTC.

The V and J genes are TRBV29-1 and TRBJ2-1; 9 bases are a match to TRBD2. The V and J ends lost 6 bases and 0 bases, in that order; junction bases with no gene match: 3. The CDR3 length is 14 residues. In germline, CDR1 is SQVTM, CDR2 ANQGSEA. The CDR3 DNA reads TGCAGCGTGGGTAGCGGGGGCTCCTACAATGAGCAGTTCTTC. Amino acid sequence: CSVGSGGSYNEQFF.

The chain joins TRBV19 to TRBJ1-2; 11 bases map to TRBD1. V lost 7 bases to trimming and J lost 4 bases; unmatched junction nucleotides: 17. The CDR3 is made up of 18 amino acids. The germline gives CDR1 LNHDA, CDR2 SQIVND (reference sequence). The CDR3 DNA follows: TGTGCCAGTAACCAACCCGGGACAGGGGGTTATGGTACCTATGGCTACACCTTC. It encodes CASNQPGTGGYGTYGYTF.

The genes are TRBV7-2 and TRBJ1-2; D not resolved. The CDR3 contains 12 residues. V was cut by 4 bases and J by 4 bases, with 7 bases left in between. The germline V gene has CDR1 SGHTA and CDR2 FQGNSA. CDR3 DNA sequence: TGTGCCAGCAGCTCAGACTCCTATGGCTACACCTTC. This sequence encodes CASSSDSYGYTF.

The table lists this clone with a count of one. The chain combines TRBV5-1 with TRBJ2-3; D unresolved. CDR3 length: 16 residues. The ends were cut back, 0 bases at V and 2 bases at J, with 13 bases in the middle. CDR1 is SGHRS and CDR2 is YFSETQ in the germline V gene. CDR3 sequence reads: CASSLAAASYTDTQYF. The CDR3 bases are TGCGCCAGCAGCTTGGCCGCAGCGTCGTACACAGATACGCAGTATTTT.

The CDR3 coding sequence is TGTGCCAGCAGAATCGAGGGCCGTAGCAATCAGCCCCAGCATTTT. This gives the protein CASRIEGRSNQPQHF. This chain links TRBV27 with TRBJ1-5; D is unresolved. V was clipped by 6 bases and J by 0 bases, with 12 bases between them. The CDR3 is made up of 15 amino acids. Germline V lookup: CDR1 MNHEY, CDR2 SMNVEV (reference sequence).

The V gene is TRBV4-2, the J gene TRBJ1-6; 7 bases map to TRBD1. The ends lost 2 bases at V and 5 bases at J; junction bases unmatched: 6. This CDR3 contains 16 residues. Germline V gene data show CDR1 as LGHNA and CDR2 as YNFKEQ. CDR3 region: CASSQSTGTDNSPLHF. CDR3 DNA sequence: TGTGCCAGCAGCCAAAGTACCGGGACAGATAATTCACCCCTCCACTTT.

The CDR3: CASSSTGIYNEQFF. The CDR3 DNA follows: TGCGCCAGCAGCTCAACAGGGATATACAATGAGCAGTTCTTC. J is TRBJ2-1 and V is TRBV5-1; perhaps TRBD1 as D (6 bases). This CDR3 has 14 amino acids. Germline CDR1 SGHRS, CDR2 YFSETQ. Trimming left V 3 bases short and J 4 bases short, with 11 bases between.

The rearrangement joins TRBV30 to TRBJ1-1, with D possibly TRBD1 on 6 matching bases. The ends were cut back, 3 bases at V and 5 bases at J, with 16 bases in the middle. This CDR3 is 14 amino acids long. Per the germline V gene, CDR1 is GTSNPN and CDR2 is SVGIG (reference sequence). This chain's CDR3 is CAWRSGGRGTEAFF. DNA for the CDR3: TGTGCCTGGAGATCGGGGGGGCGCGGGACTGAAGCTTTCTTT.